A single T cell receptor beta chain is shown here with its context. Original handling: How many nucleated cells were present was estimated from reference gene primer amplification. Some clones are missing from TCRdb's copy, which holds only in-frame ones; the method was immunoSEQ multiplex PCR. From that table come the V and J calls and clone size; the DNA was used to work out D and trimming. The profile shows approximately 450,000 clones, 70% to 90% of them singletons. Trimming stripped 0 bases from V and 9 bases from J, with 14 bases between. CDR3 length: 14 residues. CDR1 is LNHNV and CDR2 is YYDKDF in the germline V gene (reference sequence). The source of the sample is a study of blood T cell repertoires in COVID-19.

This sequence joins TRBV15 and TRBJ2-5; possible D gene TRBD2, 6 bases. The sample consisted of PBMCs or T cells enriched from blood (not recorded which). This sequence was found in a woman between 18 and 30 years old with acute COVID-19. The chain's CDR3 is CATSRDTGSRAQYF. CDR3 sequence (DNA): TGTGCCACCAGCAGAGATACCGGGAGTAGGGCCCAGTACTTC.